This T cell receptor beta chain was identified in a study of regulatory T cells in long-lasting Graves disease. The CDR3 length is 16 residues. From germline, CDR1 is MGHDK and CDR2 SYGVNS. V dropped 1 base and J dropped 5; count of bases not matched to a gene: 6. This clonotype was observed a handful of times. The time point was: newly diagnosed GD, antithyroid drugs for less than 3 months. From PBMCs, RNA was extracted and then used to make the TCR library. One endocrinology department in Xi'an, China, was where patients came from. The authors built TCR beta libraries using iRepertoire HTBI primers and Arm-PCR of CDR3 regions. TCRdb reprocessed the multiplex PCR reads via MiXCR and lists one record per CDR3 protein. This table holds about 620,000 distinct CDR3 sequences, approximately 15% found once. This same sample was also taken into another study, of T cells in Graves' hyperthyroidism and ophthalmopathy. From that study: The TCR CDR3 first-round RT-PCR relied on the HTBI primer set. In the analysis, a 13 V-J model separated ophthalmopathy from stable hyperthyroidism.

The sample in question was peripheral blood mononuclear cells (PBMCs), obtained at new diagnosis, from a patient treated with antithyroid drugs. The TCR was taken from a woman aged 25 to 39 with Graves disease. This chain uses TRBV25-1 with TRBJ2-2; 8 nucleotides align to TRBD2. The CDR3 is CASSESLGRGTGELFF. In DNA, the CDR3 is TGTGCCAGCAGTGAATCGCTCGGGAGGGGAACCGGGGAGCTGTTTTTT.